A selection of T cell receptor beta chains follows, all from one sample in a study of T-cell memory formation after mild COVID-19. TCRdb redid the calling of the 5' RACE reads with MiXCR, one entry per CDR3 protein. The data hold about 620,000 distinct CDR3 sequences, with 15% to 20% observed a single time. The specimen sequenced was PBMCs or a T cell subset sorted from them (not recorded which). Every receptor here comes from an adult woman who had mild COVID-19 (a few samples of this study predate the infection). Cell type and time point are not known. Each CDR3 is given with its conserved first and last residue. Fields, in order: D gene, V gene, clone size, J gene, CDR3 DNA, CDR3 protein. The D gene is left open where the match is weak. Some rows have no size entry. The others give once, few or many, or a class for an expanded clone.

.	TRBV5-4	few	TRBJ2-3	TGTGCCAGCAGCGTGAACAGGGATGGAGATACGCAGTATTTT	CASSVNRDGDTQYF
.	TRBV5-1	.	TRBJ2-7	TGCGCCAGCAGCGAAGGGTACTCCTACGAGCAGTACTTC	CASSEGYSYEQYF
.	TRBV7-9	many	TRBJ2-7	TGCGCCAGCAGCTTGGGAGGCCTCTCCTACGAGCAGTACTTC	CASSLGGLSYEQYF
TRBD1	TRBV12-3/TRBV12-4	few	TRBJ1-4	TGTGCCAGCAGTTACTCAGGGGGCGCTGATGAAAAACTGTTTTTT	CASSYSGGADEKLFF
TRBD1	TRBV29-1	.	TRBJ2-7	TGCAGCGTTTCGACAGGGGTCAGCTCCTACGAGCAGTACTTC	CSVSTGVSSYEQYF
.	TRBV24-1	few	TRBJ2-2	TGTGCCACCAGTGAGGTACTTCCCGGGGAGCTGTTTTTT	CATSEVLPGELFF
.	TRBV12-3/TRBV12-4	.	TRBJ1-1	TGTGCCAGCAGTTTACCCGCCTTAAGTCGACCTCAACCGAACACTGAAGCTTTCTTT	CASSLPALSRPQPNTEAFF
.	TRBV2	few	TRBJ2-5	TGTGCCAGCTCCGGAGCGGATCCACAAGAGACCCAGTACTTC	CASSGADPQETQYF
TRBD1	TRBV19	few	TRBJ2-7	TGTGCCAGTAGTATAGGGGCGACAGGGTTGGGGTACGAGCAGTACTTC	CASSIGATGLGYEQYF
TRBD1	TRBV10-3	.	TRBJ1-1	TGTGCCATCAGGCCTCAGGGGGAGGCCGGGCTTGAAGCTTTCTTT	CAIRPQGEAGLEAFF
.	TRBV30	many	TRBJ2-2	TGTGCCTGGATCGAACGGGGAAGCGGGGAGCTGTTTTTT	CAWIERGSGELFF
.	TRBV7-9	few	TRBJ2-2	TGTGCCAGCAGCCCGACGACCGTGCGGGAGCTGTTTTTT	CASSPTTVRELFF
TRBD1	TRBV6-1	.	TRBJ2-7	TGTGCCAGCAGCGACAACCGACAGGGCGGAATCCACGAGCAGTACTTC	CASSDNRQGGIHEQYF
.	TRBV3-1	few	TRBJ1-1	TGTGCCAGCAATTTCGGCGGGACTGAAGCTTTCTTT	CASNFGGTEAFF
.	TRBV20-1	.	TRBJ1-1	TGCAGTGCTAGGGGTCCCTCGGACGCTGAAGCTTTCTTT	CSARGPSDAEAFF
.	TRBV6-2/TRBV6-3	.	TRBJ2-1	TGTGCCAGCAGTTTTACTAGCATGAATGAGCAGTTCTTC	CASSFTSMNEQFF
.	TRBV5-6	.	TRBJ1-5	TGTGCCAGCAGCCATCAGGGAAATAATCAGCCCCAGCATTTT	CASSHQGNNQPQHF
.	TRBV10-2	few	TRBJ2-1	TGCGCCAGCAGTGAGTCTAATAACAATGAGCAGTTCTTC	CASSESNNNEQFF
.	TRBV6-2/TRBV6-3	few	TRBJ2-7	TGTGCCAGCAGTCGTATCGAGGGACAGCAGTACTTC	CASSRIEGQQYF
.	TRBV4-1	.	TRBJ2-1	TGCGCCAGCAGCCAAAATGACAGACGCTCCTACAATGAGCAGTTCTTC	CASSQNDRRSYNEQFF
.	TRBV6-5	once	TRBJ1-1	TGTGCCAGCAGTTCTTCTCAGGGAGGTAACACTGAAGCTTTCTTT	CASSSSQGGNTEAFF
TRBD2	TRBV20-1	.	TRBJ2-1	TGCAGTGCTAGGACTAGCGGGGCCTACAATGAGCAGTTCTTC	CSARTSGAYNEQFF
TRBD2	TRBV7-6	.	TRBJ2-7	TGTGCCAGCAGCTTAGTTCCGCCCTCCGGGACTAGCGGGGGGTACGAGCAGTACTTC	CASSLVPPSGTSGGYEQYF
.	TRBV20-1	.	TRBJ1-3	TGCAGTGCTAGTCCAGGTAGCTCTGGAAACACCATATATTTT	CSASPGSSGNTIYF
.	TRBV4-2	.	TRBJ2-2	TGTGCCAGCAGCCGAGAGGGCGTGAACACCGGGGAGCTGTTTTTT	CASSREGVNTGELFF
TRBD2	TRBV4-3	few	TRBJ2-1	TGCGCCAGCAGCCAAGATTCGTTACTAGCGGCCTACAATGAGCAGTTCTTC	CASSQDSLLAAYNEQFF
TRBD2	TRBV3-1	.	TRBJ2-2	TGTGCCAGCAGCCTTTTAGCGGGGGTTATTAACACCGGGGAGCTGTTTTTT	CASSLLAGVINTGELFF
.	TRBV5-1	.	TRBJ1-5	TGCGCCAGCGCTCCGGGACAAAATAGCAATCAGCCCCAGCATTTT	CASAPGQNSNQPQHF
TRBD2	TRBV6-2/TRBV6-3	.	TRBJ2-3	TGTGCCAGCAGTTATCCGACTAGCGGGAGGCCGACAGATACGCAGTATTTT	CASSYPTSGRPTDTQYF
.	TRBV4-1	many	TRBJ2-7	TGCGCCAGCAGCCAAGAGCAGGCCTACGAGCAGTACTTC	CASSQEQAYEQYF
.	TRBV4-1	.	TRBJ2-7	TGCGCCAGCAGCCAAGTCACAGGAACCTACGAGCAGTACTTC	CASSQVTGTYEQYF
.	TRBV7-6	few	TRBJ2-1	TGTGCCAGCAGCACAGTGGGCCAGTTCGATGAGCAGTTCTTC	CASSTVGQFDEQFF
TRBD2	TRBV6-1	few	TRBJ2-1	TGTGCCAGCAGTGAAGCTGGGCTAGCGGGACTTCTGAACAATGAGCAGTTCTTC	CASSEAGLAGLLNNEQFF
TRBD1	TRBV29-1	few	TRBJ1-1	TGCAGCGTTGTATACCAGGGGGCCAGTGAAGCTTTCTTT	CSVVYQGASEAFF
TRBD1	TRBV9	.	TRBJ2-3	TGTGCCAGCAGCATCTCTGGGTTCCCCGGGACAGGTAGCACAGATACGCAGTATTTT	CASSISGFPGTGSTDTQYF
TRBD1	TRBV27	many	TRBJ2-6	TGTGCCAGCTCTGGACAGGGGGGCGACAGTGGGGCCAACGTCCTGACTTTC	CASSGQGGDSGANVLTF